This entry lists 14 T cell receptor beta chains sequenced from one sample in a study of chemoradiotherapy in HPV16-positive cancers (dated by TCRdb to 2022 to 2024). Libraries came from the immunoSEQ multiplex PCR assay. Drawn from immuneACCESS, this table holds only the in-frame rearrangements with V and J called that TCRdb kept. Clones are partly lost; checked studies trace under half to an unresolved V gene and leave the rest unexplained. This sample comprises approximately 12,000 clones, around 81% of them detected only once. Approximately 1% of the sample rests with the top ten. The sample here was taken from a patient who underwent chemoradiotherapy. The receptor set was obtained from a human donor with HPV-associated anogenital cancer.

The V and J genes are TRBV7-3 and TRBJ1-1, with D hard to call. The CDR3 covers 14 residues. Trimming left V 6 bases short and J 4 bases short, with 15 bases between. Germline assignment: CDR1 SGHTA and CDR2 FQGTGA. CDR3 nucleotides: TGTGCCAGCAGTAGGACCGCCTCGGGCACTGAAGCTTTCTTT. Translating it yields CASSRTASGTEAFF.

This chain joins TRBV7-6 and TRBJ2-7; TRBD2 matches at 11 bases. Trimming at V came to 5 bases and at J to 2 bases, leaving 5 bases not matched to a gene. The CDR3 spans 15 residues. The V gene's germline CDR1 is SGHVS and CDR2 FNYEAQ. The CDR3 is CASSASTSGTYEQYF. The CDR3 nucleotides are TGTGCCAGCAGCGCCTCGACTAGCGGGACCTACGAGCAGTACTTC.

The chain couples TRBV30 to TRBJ1-2; the D is unclear. This CDR3 contains 14 residues. Germline CDR1 reads GTSNPN; CDR2 reads SVGIG (reference sequence). The V gene lost 0 bases and the J gene lost 6 bases, with 14 bases spanning the gap. This chain's CDR3 is CAWSVGGEGNGYTF. In nucleotides, the CDR3 is TGTGCCTGGAGTGTGGGTGGGGAAGGGAATGGCTACACCTTC. Looking up the rest from reference TRBV30 and TRBJ1-2 gives the full variable domain: SQTIHQWPATLVQPVGSPLSLECTVEGTSNPNLYWYRQAAGRGLQLLFYSVGIGQISSEVPQNLSASRPQDRQFILSSKKLLLSDSGFYLCAWSVGGEGNGYTFGSGTRLTVV.

The chain couples TRBV6-1 to TRBJ1-2; D may be TRBD1 (6 bases). Germline assignment: CDR1 MNHNS and CDR2 SASEGT. The V and J ends lost 6 bases and 1 base respectively, with 9 bases between them. CDR3 size: 13 residues. CDR3 sequence reads: CASSAGVNYGYTF. CDR3 nucleotides: TGTGCCAGCAGCGCAGGGGTTAACTATGGCTACACCTTC.

The rearrangement links TRBV4-1 to TRBJ2-5, with D possibly TRBD2 on 6 matching bases. The J call is doubtful: the DNA matches TRBJ2-7 better. This CDR3 comprises 12 residues. From germline, CDR1 is MGHRA and CDR2 YSYEKL. The CDR3 DNA sequence: TGCGCCAGCAGCCTTTTGGGGGGCGAGCAGTACTTC. Translating it yields CASSLLGGEQYF.

The CDR3 protein is CASSRTGTGGSPLHF. The CDR3 region has the DNA TGCGCCAGCAGCCGTACCGGGACAGGGGGTTCACCCCTCCACTTT. The chain carries TRBV4-1 and TRBJ1-6; TRBD1 matches at 11 bases. There are 15 residues in the CDR3. The V gene end was trimmed by 4 bases and the J gene end by 9 bases; junction bases not matched to a gene: 5. CDR1 is MGHRA and CDR2 is YSYEKL in the germline V gene.

The chain uses TRBV28 and TRBJ1-1; D is uncertain. V was shortened by 6 bases and J by 1 base, with 9 bases between the two germline ends. The CDR3 loop spans 13 amino acids. Germline CDR1 is MDHEN and CDR2 is SYDVKM. CDR3 loop: CASRLPGNTEAFF. In DNA form, the CDR3 reads TGTGCCAGCAGGCTACCGGGGAACACTGAAGCTTTCTTT.

V is TRBV5-8 and J is TRBJ1-6; no clear D. CDR1 and CDR2 from the germline V gene are SGHTS and YDEGEE. CDR3 length: 13 amino acids. Trimming shortened V by 0 bases and J by 9 bases, and 7 bases separated the two germline ends. The CDR3 sequence: CASSLAFGSPLHF. The CDR3 nucleotides read TGTGCCAGCAGCTTGGCTTTTGGTTCACCCCTCCACTTT.

The rearrangement links TRBV15 to TRBJ1-6, with D unclear. Germline lookup yields CDR1 LNHNV and CDR2 YYDKDF (reference sequence). Trimming took off 0 bases at V and 9 bases at J, with 9 bases between the two ends. This CDR3 is built from 14 residues. CDR3 protein: CATSREGLSSPLHF. In DNA, the CDR3 is TGTGCCACCAGCAGAGAAGGGTTGAGTTCACCCCTCCACTTT.

V gene TRBV9 combines with J gene TRBJ2-1; tentatively, D is TRBD2 (6 bases). Germline CDR1 and CDR2: SGDLS and YYNGEE. Trimming removed 4 bases at V and 6 bases at J, with 11 bases between. This CDR3 spans 13 amino acids. The CDR3 nucleotides read TGTGCCAGCAGCAGACCTAGCGCCAATGAGCAGTTCTTC. This gives the protein CASSRPSANEQFF.

The V call is TRBV5-1, the J call TRBJ1-4, with a weak D call TRBD1 (6 bases). The CDR3 sequence is 16 residues long. Trimming left V 4 bases short and J 3 bases short, with 16 bases between. The germline gives CDR1 SGHRS, CDR2 YFSETQ. The CDR3: CASSRGGAEANEKLFF. CDR3 DNA sequence: TGCGCCAGCAGCCGGGGGGGGGCGGAAGCTAATGAAAAACTGTTTTTT. Filled out from reference TRBV5-1 and TRBJ1-4, the complete variable domain reads KAGVTQTPRYLIKTRGQQVTLSCSPISGHRSVSWYQQTPGQGLQFLFEYFSETQRNKGNFPGRFSGRQFSNSRSEMNVSTLELGDSALYLCASSRGGAEANEKLFFGSGTQLSVL.

The chain joins TRBV2 to TRBJ2-6; D remains ambiguous. The V end was cut by 6 bases, the J end by 4 bases, with 13 bases between. This CDR3 has 15 amino acids. The germline CDR1 and CDR2 sequences are SNHLY and FYNNEI. The CDR3 reads CASRNTRSGANVLTF. The DNA for the CDR3 is TGTGCCAGCAGAAACACTCGCAGCGGGGCCAACGTCCTGACTTTC.

The V gene is TRBV5-1, the J gene TRBJ1-2, with D unresolved. Germline V CDR1 and CDR2: SGHRS, YFSETQ. The germline V and J ends were trimmed by 0 bases and 7 bases, with 7 bases remaining between them. The CDR3 is made up of 12 amino acids. In nucleotides, the CDR3 is TGCGCCAGCAGCTTGGAGACGACTGGCTACACCTTC. Its protein product is CASSLETTGYTF. The whole variable domain, filled in from reference TRBV5-1 and TRBJ1-2, reads KAGVTQTPRYLIKTRGQQVTLSCSPISGHRSVSWYQQTPGQGLQFLFEYFSETQRNKGNFPGRFSGRQFSNSRSEMNVSTLELGDSALYLCASSLETTGYTFGSGTRLTVV.

V and J are TRBV7-9 and TRBJ1-5, with TRBD1 as a possible D gene (5 bases). Trimming removed 8 bases from V and 0 bases from J, with 20 bases in between. The CDR3 spans 17 residues. Germline V gene data show CDR1 as SEHNR and CDR2 as FQNEAQ (reference sequence). DNA for the CDR3: TGTGCCAGCCCTAGACAGTTAAATTTCCATAGCAATCAGCCCCAGCATTTT. Amino acids: CASPRQLNFHSNQPQHF.